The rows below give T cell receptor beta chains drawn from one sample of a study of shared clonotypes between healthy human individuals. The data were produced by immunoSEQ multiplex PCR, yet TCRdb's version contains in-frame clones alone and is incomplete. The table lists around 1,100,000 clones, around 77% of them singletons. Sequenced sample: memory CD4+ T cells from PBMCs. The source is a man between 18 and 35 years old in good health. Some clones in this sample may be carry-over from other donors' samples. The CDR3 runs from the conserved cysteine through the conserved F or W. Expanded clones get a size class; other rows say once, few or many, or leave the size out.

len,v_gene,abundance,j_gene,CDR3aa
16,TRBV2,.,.,CASGQDGGRGAYEQYF
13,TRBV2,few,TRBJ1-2,CASSEGTGGSYTF
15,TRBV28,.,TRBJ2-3,CASSPSGKPVDTQYF
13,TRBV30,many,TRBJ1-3,CAWGRVGGNTIYF
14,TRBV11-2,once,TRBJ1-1,CASSLGYAIPGAFF
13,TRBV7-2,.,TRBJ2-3,CASSSEVEDTQYF
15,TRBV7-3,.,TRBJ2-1,CASSSTGVSYNEQFF
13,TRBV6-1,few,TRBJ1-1,CASSEGRGTEAFF
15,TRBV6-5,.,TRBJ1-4,CASSYLGTTNEKLFF
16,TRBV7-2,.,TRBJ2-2,CASSSPRGVWGGELFF
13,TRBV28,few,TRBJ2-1,CASSSGRANEQFF
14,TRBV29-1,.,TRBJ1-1,CSVVRDGFIAEAFF
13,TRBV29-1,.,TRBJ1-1,CSVEGQGYTEAFF
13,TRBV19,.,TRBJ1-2,CASSIRTTYGYTF
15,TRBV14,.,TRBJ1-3,CASSQRSTFGNTIYF
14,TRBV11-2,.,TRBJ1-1,CASSSNWMNTEAFF
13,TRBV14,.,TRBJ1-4,CASSLDRKEKLFF
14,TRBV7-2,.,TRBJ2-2,CASSLARGGGELFF
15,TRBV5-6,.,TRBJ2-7,CASSLVDRDWGEQYF
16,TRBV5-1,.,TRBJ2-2,CASSPGLALNTGELFF
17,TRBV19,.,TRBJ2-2,CASTMEAPAGNTGELFF
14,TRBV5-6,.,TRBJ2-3,CASSFGTSGDTQYF
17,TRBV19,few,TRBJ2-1,CASSKLSTVSNYNEQFF
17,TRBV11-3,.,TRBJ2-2,CASSLGSGRANTGELFF
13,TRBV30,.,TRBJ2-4,CAWSRGPKNIQYF
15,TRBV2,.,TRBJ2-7,CASSETSGRYNEQYF
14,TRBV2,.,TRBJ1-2,CASSEEGQIYGYTF
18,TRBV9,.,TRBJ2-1,CASSVGASGRAQYNEQFF
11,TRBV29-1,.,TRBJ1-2,CSVVFNYGYTF
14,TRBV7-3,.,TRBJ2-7,CASSLRPGGYEQYF
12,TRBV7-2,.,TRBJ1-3,CASSRFEGTIYF
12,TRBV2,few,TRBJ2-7,CASSPRPGEQYF
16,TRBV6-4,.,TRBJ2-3,CASSDSAGGSTDTQYF
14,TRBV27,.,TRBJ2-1,CASSLSRGVGEQFF
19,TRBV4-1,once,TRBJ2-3,CASSPGPWTSGRGTDTQYF
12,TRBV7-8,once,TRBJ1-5,CASSFRGEPQHF
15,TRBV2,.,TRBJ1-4,CASRLIGVKGEKLFF
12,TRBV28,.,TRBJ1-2,CASRGSKYGYTF
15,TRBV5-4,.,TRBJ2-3,CASSLASGSADTQYF
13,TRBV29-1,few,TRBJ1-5,CSLAGASNQPQHF
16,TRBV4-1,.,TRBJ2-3,CASSPYKGGGTDTQYF
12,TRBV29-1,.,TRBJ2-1,CSVEDQARGQFF
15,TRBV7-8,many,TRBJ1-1,CASSWSGGGNTEAFF
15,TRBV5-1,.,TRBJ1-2,CASSSTGVANYGYTF
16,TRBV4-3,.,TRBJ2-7,CASSQDSSGNAYEQYF
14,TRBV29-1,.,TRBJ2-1,CSVEDSRVFNEQFF
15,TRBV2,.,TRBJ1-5,CASSPRGHSNQPQHF
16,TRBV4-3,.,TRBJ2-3,CASSQMTSGITDTQYF
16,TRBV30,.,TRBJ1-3,CAWSVRTGGSGNTIYF
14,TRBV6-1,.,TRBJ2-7,CASSSSGNSYEQYF
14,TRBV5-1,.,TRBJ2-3,CASSLAVRPDTQYF
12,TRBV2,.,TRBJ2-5,CAGKGAQETQYF
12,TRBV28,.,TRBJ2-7,CASINAHYEQYF
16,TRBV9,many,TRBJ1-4,CASSGGTGAFNEKLFF
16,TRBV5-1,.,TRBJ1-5,CASSLGDRYSNQPQHF
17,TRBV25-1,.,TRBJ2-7,CASSESGVRTGVHEQYF
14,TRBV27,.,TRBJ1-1,CASSLFRGWPEAFF
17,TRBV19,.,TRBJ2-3,CASSIDGAGGFRDTQYF